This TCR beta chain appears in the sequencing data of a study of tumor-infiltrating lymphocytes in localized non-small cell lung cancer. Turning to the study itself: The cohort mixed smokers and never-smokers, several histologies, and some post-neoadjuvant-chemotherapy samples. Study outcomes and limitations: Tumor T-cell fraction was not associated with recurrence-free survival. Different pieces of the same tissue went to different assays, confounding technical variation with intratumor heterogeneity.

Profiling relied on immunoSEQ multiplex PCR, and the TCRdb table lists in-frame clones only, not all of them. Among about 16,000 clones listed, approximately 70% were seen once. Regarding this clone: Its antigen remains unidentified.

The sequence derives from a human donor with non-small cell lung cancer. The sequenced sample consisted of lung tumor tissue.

The chain's CDR3 is CASSLGQGVQTQYF. The CDR3 bases are TGTGCCAGCAGCTTGGGGCAGGGGGTTCAGACCCAGTACTTC. The chain combines TRBV5-5 with TRBJ2-5; 7 bases are shared with TRBD1. Trimming at V came to 0 bases and at J to 6 bases, leaving 5 bases not matched to a gene. CDR1 SGHKS and CDR2 YYEKEE come from the germline V gene (reference sequence). This CDR3 contains 14 residues.